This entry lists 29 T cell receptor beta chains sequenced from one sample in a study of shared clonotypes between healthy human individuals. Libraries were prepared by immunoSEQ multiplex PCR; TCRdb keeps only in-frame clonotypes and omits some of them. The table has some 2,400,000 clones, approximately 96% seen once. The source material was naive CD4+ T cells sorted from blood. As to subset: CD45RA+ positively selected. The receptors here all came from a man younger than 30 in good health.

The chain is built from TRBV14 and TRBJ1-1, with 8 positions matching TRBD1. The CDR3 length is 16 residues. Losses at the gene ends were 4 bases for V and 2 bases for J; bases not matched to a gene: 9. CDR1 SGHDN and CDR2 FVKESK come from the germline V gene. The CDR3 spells CASSLFLGQGNTEAFF. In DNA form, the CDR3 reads TGTGCCAGCAGCCTCTTTCTAGGACAGGGAAACACTGAAGCTTTCTTT.

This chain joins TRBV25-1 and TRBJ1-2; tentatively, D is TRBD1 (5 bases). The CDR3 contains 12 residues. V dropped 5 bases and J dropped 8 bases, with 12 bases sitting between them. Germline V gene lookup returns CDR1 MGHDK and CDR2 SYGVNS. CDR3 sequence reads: CASSLGEGGYTF. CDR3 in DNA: TGTGCCAGCAGTCTGGGGGAGGGAGGCTACACCTTC.

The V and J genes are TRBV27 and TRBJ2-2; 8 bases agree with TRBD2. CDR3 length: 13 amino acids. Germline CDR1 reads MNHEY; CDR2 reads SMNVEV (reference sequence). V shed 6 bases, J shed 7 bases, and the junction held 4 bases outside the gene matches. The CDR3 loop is CASRGLVHGELFF. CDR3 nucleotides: TGTGCCAGCAGGGGACTAGTCCACGGGGAGCTGTTTTTT.

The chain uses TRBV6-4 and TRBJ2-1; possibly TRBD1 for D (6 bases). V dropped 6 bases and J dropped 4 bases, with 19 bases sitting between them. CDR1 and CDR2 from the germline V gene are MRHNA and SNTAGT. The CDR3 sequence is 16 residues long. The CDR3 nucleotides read TGTGCCAGCAGCCGATCGCCCTGGGGACAATACAATGAGCAGTTCTTC. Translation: CASSRSPWGQYNEQFF.

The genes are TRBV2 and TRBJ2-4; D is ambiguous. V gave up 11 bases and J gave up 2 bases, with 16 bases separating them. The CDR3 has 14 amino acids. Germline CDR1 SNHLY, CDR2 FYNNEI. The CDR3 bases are TGTGCCCTTAGCCGGATTCTAACCAAAAACATTCAGTACTTC. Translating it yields CALSRILTKNIQYF. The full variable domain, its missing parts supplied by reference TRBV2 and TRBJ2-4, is EPEVTQTPSHQVTQMGQEVILRCVPISNHLYFYWYRQILGQKVEFLVSFYNNEISEKSEIFDDQFSVERPDGSNFTLKIRSTKLEDSAMYFCALSRILTKNIQYFGAGTRLSVL.

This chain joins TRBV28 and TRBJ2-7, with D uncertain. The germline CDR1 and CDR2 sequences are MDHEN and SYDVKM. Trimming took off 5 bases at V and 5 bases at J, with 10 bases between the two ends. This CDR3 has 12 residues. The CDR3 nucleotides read TGTGCCAGCAGTCCCTCCTTGGACGAGCAGTACTTC. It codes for CASSPSLDEQYF.

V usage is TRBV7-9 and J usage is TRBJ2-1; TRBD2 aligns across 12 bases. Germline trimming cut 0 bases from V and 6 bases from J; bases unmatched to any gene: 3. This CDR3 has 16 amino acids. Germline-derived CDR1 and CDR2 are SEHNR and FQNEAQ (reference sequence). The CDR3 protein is CASSLAPGLAGNEQFF. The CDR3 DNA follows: TGTGCCAGCAGCTTAGCCCCGGGACTAGCGGGCAATGAGCAGTTCTTC.

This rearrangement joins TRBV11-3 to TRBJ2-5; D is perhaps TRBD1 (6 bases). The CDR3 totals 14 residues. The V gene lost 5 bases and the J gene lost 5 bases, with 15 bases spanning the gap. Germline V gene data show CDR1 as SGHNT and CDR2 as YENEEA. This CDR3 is CASSDSRGGETQYF. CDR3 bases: TGTGCCAGCAGCGATTCCAGGGGCGGGGAGACCCAGTACTTC.

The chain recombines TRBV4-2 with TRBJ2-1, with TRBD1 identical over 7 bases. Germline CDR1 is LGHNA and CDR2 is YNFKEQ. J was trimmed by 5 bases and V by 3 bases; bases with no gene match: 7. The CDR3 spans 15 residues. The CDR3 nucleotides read TGTGCCAGCAGCCAGTCGGGACAGAAGAACAATGAGCAGTTCTTC. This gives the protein CASSQSGQKNNEQFF.

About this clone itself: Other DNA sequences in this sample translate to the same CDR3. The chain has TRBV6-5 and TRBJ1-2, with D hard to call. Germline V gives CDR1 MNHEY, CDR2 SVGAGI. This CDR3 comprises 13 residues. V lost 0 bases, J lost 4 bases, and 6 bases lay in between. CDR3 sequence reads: CASSYSRAYGYTF. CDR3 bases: TGTGCCAGCAGTTACTCGAGGGCCTATGGCTACACCTTC.

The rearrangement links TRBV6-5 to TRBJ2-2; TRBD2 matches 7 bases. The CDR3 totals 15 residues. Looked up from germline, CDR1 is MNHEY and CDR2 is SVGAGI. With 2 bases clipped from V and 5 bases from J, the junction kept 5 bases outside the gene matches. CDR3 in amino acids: CASSYGLAVTGELFF. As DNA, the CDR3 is TGTGCCAGCAGTTACGGGCTAGCGGTGACCGGGGAGCTGTTTTTT.

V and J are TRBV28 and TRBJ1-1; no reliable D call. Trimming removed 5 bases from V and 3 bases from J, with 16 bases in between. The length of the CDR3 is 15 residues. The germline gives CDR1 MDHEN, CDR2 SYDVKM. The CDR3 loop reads CASSLIGRYDTEAFF. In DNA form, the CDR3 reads TGTGCCAGCAGTCTCATTGGGCGTTATGACACTGAAGCTTTCTTT.

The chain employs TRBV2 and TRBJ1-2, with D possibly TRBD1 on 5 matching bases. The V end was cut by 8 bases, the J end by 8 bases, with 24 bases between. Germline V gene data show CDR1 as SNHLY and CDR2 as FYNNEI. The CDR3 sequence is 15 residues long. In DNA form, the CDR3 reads TGTGCCAGCTCAACCCGGCAAGTCCAGGGAGAAGGCTACACCTTC. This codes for CASSTRQVQGEGYTF.

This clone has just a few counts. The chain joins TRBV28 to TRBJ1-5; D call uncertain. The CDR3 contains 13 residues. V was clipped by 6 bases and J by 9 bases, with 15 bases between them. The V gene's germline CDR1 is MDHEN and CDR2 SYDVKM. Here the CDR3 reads CASRPVKGGPQHF. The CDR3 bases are TGTGCCAGCAGACCCGTTAAGGGTGGGCCCCAGCATTTT.

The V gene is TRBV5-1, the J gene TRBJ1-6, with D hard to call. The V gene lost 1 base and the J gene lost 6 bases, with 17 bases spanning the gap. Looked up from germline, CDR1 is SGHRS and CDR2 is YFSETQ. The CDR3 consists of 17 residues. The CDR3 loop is CASSLLPARGSNSPLHF. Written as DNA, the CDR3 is TGCGCCAGCAGCTTGTTACCAGCCCGAGGCTCTAATTCACCCCTCCACTTT.

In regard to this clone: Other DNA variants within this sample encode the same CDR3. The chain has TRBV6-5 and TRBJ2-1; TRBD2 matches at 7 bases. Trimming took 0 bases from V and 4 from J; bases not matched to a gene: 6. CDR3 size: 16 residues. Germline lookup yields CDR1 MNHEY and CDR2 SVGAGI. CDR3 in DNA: TGTGCCAGCAGTTACTCCGGGCGGGGGACTTACAATGAGCAGTTCTTC. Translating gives CASSYSGRGTYNEQFF.

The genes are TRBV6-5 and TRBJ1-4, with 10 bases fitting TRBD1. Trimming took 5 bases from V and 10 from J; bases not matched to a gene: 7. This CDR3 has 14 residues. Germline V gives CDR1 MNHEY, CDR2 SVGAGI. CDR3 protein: CASSTGTGVGKLFF. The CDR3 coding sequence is TGTGCCAGCAGTACAGGGACAGGGGTAGGAAAACTGTTTTTT.

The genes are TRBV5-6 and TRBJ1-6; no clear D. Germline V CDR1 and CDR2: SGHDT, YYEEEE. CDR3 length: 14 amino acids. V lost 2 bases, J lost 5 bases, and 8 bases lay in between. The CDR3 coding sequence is TGTGCCAGCAGCTTACGACTAGATAATTCACCCCTCCACTTT. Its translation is CASSLRLDNSPLHF.

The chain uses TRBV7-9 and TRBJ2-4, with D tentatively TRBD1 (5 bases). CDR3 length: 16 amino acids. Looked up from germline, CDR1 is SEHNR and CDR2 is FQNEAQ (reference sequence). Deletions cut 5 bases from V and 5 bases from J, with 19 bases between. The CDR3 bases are TGTGCCAGCAGCACACCCCGGGCAGGGCCGCAAAACATTCAGTACTTC. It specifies CASSTPRAGPQNIQYF.

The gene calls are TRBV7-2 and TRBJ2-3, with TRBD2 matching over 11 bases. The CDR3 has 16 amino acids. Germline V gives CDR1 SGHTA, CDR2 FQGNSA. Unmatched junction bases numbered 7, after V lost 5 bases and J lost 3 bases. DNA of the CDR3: TGTGCCAGCAGCGTTAGCGGGAGGGCCTCGACAGATACGCAGTATTTT. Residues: CASSVSGRASTDTQYF.

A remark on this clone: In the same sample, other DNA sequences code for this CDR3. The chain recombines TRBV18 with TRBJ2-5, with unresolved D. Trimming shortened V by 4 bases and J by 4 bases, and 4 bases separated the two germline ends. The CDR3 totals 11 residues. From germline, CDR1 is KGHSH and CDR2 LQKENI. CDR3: CASSRGETQYF. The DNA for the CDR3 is TGTGCCAGCTCACGAGGAGAGACCCAGTACTTC.

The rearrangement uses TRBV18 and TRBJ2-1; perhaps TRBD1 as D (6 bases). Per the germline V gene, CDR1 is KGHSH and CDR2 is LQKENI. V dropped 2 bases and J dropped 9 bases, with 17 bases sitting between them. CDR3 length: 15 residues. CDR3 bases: TGTGCCAGCTCACCAGCCTCGCACAAAGGGGGTGAGCAGTTCTTC. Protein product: CASSPASHKGGEQFF.

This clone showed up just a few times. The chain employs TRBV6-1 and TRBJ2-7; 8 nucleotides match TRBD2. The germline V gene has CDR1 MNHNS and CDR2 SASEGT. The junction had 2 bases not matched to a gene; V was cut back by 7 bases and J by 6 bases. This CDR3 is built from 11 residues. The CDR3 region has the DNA TGTGCCAGCATCCGGGAGGGCGAGCAGTACTTC. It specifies CASIREGEQYF.

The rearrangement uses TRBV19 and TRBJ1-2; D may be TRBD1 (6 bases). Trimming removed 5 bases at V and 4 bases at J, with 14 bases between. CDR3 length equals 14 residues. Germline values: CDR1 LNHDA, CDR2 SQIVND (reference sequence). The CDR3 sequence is CASSAPGAPYGYTF. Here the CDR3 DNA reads TGTGCCAGTAGTGCCCCAGGGGCCCCCTATGGCTACACCTTC.

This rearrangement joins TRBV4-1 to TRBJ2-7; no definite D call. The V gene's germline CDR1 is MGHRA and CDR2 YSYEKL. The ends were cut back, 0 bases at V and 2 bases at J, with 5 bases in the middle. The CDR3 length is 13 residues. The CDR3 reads CASSQDSAYEQYF. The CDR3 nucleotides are TGCGCCAGCAGCCAAGACAGTGCCTACGAGCAGTACTTC.

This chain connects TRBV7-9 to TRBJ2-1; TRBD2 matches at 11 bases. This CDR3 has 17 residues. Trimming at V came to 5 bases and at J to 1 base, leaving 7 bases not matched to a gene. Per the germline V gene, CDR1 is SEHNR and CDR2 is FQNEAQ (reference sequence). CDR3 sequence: CASSPRGLAVSYNEQFF. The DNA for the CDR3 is TGTGCCAGCAGCCCTCGGGGACTAGCGGTATCCTACAATGAGCAGTTCTTC.

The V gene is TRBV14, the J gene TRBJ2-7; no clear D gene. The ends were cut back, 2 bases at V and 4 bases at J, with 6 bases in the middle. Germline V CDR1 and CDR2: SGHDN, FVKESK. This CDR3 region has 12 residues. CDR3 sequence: CASSQSRYEQYF. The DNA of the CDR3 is TGTGCCAGCAGCCAATCCCGGTACGAGCAGTACTTC. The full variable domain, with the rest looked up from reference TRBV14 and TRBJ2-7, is EAGVTQFPSHSVIEKGQTVTLRCDPISGHDNLYWYRRVMGKEIKFLLHFVKESKQDESGMPNNRFLAERTGGTYSTLKVQPAELEDSGVYFCASSQSRYEQYFGPGTRLTVT.

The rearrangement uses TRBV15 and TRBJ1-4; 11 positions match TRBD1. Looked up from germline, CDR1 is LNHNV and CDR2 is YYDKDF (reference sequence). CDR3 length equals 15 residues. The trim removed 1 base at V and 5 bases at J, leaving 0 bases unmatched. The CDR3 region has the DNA TGTGCCACCAGCAGAGGGACAGGGGGCAATGAAAAACTGTTTTTT. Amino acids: CATSRGTGGNEKLFF.

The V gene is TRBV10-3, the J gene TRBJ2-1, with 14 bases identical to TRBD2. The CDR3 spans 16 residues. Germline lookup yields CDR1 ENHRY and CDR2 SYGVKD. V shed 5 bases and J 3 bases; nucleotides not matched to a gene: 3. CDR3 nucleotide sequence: TGTGCCATCAGTACAGGGACTAGCGGGAGCTACAATGAGCAGTTCTTC. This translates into CAISTGTSGSYNEQFF.